The 15 T cell receptor beta chains given below trace back to one sample, sequenced in a study of T cells in Graves' hyperthyroidism and ophthalmopathy. The TCR beta CDR3 regions underwent amplification using RNA transcripts as the source. In the first-round RT-PCR of the TCR CDR3, the HTBI primer set was used. TCRdb fed the multiplex PCR reads into MiXCR, producing one record per CDR3 protein. The table shows approximately 610,000 distinct CDR3 sequences, with approximately 15% occurring only once. What was sequenced was blood. These receptors were obtained from a woman aged 40 to 50 with Graves' ophthalmopathy.

This clonotype showed up many times. DNA of the CDR3: TGTGCCTGGAGGCCCGCGGGGGCCGCTGAAGCTTTCTTT. Translating it yields CAWRPAGAAEAFF. The chain is built from TRBV30 and TRBJ1-1; the D gene is possibly TRBD1 (6 bases). The CDR3 spans 13 residues. Per germline, CDR1 GTSNPN and CDR2 SVGIG (reference sequence). Trimming pared 3 bases from V and 6 bases from J, leaving 14 bases between.

This clonotype was counted many times. At one boundary the junction diverges from the germline segment, which might be a read error. The chain links TRBV28 to TRBJ1-1, with TRBD1 matching 8 bases. The CDR3 sequence is 15 residues long. Germline loops: CDR1 MDHEN, CDR2 SYDVKM. The CDR3 reads CASSPLTGENPEAFF. The CDR3 DNA reads as TGTGCCAGCAGTCCTCTGACAGGGGAGAACCCTGAAGCTTTCTTT.

In its sample, this clonotype was seen many times. The V and J genes are TRBV5-1 and TRBJ2-7; 8 bases line up with TRBD2. Germline V CDR1 and CDR2: SGHRS, YFSETQ. The CDR3 totals 15 residues. Germline trimming cut 1 base from V and 3 bases from J; bases unmatched to any gene: 6. CDR3 nucleotides: TGCGCCAGCAGCTTGACTGCGGGAGGAGGCTACGAGCAGTACTTC. Translation gives CASSLTAGGGYEQYF.

This clonotype was recorded at least ten times. With a much larger clone just one base away, this may be a read error. The CDR3 DNA is TGTGCCAGCAGTTACTGGGAGACCCAGTACTTC. This gives the protein CASSYWETQYF. V is TRBV6-2 or TRBV6-3 and J is TRBJ2-5; D gene ambiguous. The germline V gene has CDR1 MNHEY and CDR2 SVGEGT. Deletions cut 1 base from V and 5 bases from J, with 2 bases between. The CDR3 consists of 11 residues.

This clonotype has a count of ten or more. The genes are TRBV19 and TRBJ1-6; 7 bases line up with TRBD1. From germline, CDR1 is LNHDA and CDR2 SQIVND (reference sequence). The CDR3 covers 14 residues. V shed 5 bases, J shed 7 bases, and the junction held 5 bases outside the gene matches. This CDR3 reads CASSRQGLNSPLHF. The CDR3 DNA follows: TGTGCCAGTAGTCGACAGGGTCTCAATTCACCCCTCCACTTT.

Concerning this clonotype itself: Just one base apart from a much larger clone, this may be a read error. This rearrangement joins TRBV14 to TRBJ1-1; 8 nucleotides agree with TRBD1. The CDR3 is 17 amino acids. Trimming removed 2 bases from V and 6 bases from J; junction bases left unmatched: 14. CDR1 is SGHDN and CDR2 is FVKESK in the germline V gene. Here the CDR3 DNA reads TGTGCCAGCAGCCAAAAGAGTTCCCCAGGGGGCAGGTCTGAAGCTTTCTTT. Amino acids: CASSQKSSPGGRSEAFF.

This clonotype was detected ten times or more. V usage is TRBV20-1 and J usage is TRBJ2-5; a possible D gene is TRBD2 (5 bases). CDR1 and CDR2 from the germline V gene are DFQATT and SNEGSKA (reference sequence). V lost 7 bases and J 0 bases, leaving 15 bases between the germline ends. CDR3 length: 14 residues. DNA of the CDR3: TGCAGTGACGCCTCCCCGGGAAACCAAGAGACCCAGTACTTC. Protein: CSDASPGNQETQYF.

This clonotype has ten or more counts. The V and J genes are TRBV15 and TRBJ2-7, with unresolved D. Germline values: CDR1 LNHNV, CDR2 YYDKDF (reference sequence). The CDR3 length is 15 residues. The germline V and J ends were trimmed by 0 bases and 0 bases, with 9 bases remaining between them. In nucleotides, the CDR3 is TGTGCCACCAGCAGAGATCTCTCGGCCTCCTACGAGCAGTACTTC. This encodes CATSRDLSASYEQYF.

This clonotype appeared many times. The chain joins TRBV27 to TRBJ2-7; tentative D call: TRBD2 (6 bases). Germline CDR1 reads MNHEY; CDR2 reads SMNVEV (reference sequence). The CDR3 loop spans 14 amino acids. Trimming took off 3 bases at V and 4 bases at J, with 13 bases between the two ends. CDR3 in amino acids: CASSFARDPYEQYF. The CDR3 DNA follows: TGTGCCAGCAGTTTTGCGCGGGACCCTTACGAGCAGTACTTC.

Many counts were recorded for this clonotype. The chain employs TRBV15 and TRBJ2-5; D is perhaps TRBD2 (5 bases). Deletions cut 1 base from V and 5 bases from J, with 11 bases between. In germline, CDR1 is LNHNV, CDR2 YYDKDF (reference sequence). CDR3 size: 14 residues. The CDR3 is CATSRVDGVETQYF. CDR3 coding DNA: TGTGCCACCAGCAGAGTTGACGGGGTGGAGACCCAGTACTTC.

The gene calls are TRBV11-2 and TRBJ2-7; 10 positions agree with TRBD2. The V gene end was trimmed by 9 bases and the J gene end by 0 bases; junction bases not matched to a gene: 8. The CDR3 is 15 residues long. Germline CDR1 reads SGHAT; CDR2 reads FQNNGV. The CDR3 spells CASSQLAGPSYEQYF. CDR3 DNA: TGTGCCAGTAGTCAACTAGCGGGACCCTCCTACGAGCAGTACTTC. Combining the CDR3 with reference TRBV11-2 and TRBJ2-7 gives the whole variable domain EAGVAQSPRYKIIEKRQSVAFWCNPISGHATLYWYQQILGQGPKLLIQFQNNGVVDDSQLPKDRFSAERLKGVDSTLKIQPAKLEDSAVYLCASSQLAGPSYEQYFGPGTRLTVT.

This clonotype has at least ten counts. This chain links TRBV12-3 or TRBV12-4 with TRBJ2-7; TRBD1 matches 11 bases. This CDR3 comprises 18 residues. Trimming took 3 bases from V and 7 from J; bases not matched to a gene: 17. The CDR3 reads CASSFSLSGGQGAGEQYF. The CDR3 DNA reads TGTGCCAGCAGTTTTTCCCTCTCCGGAGGACAGGGGGCGGGAGAGCAGTACTTC.

This clonotype has a count of ten or more. The V and J genes are TRBV10-2 and TRBJ2-1; 12 positions match TRBD2. V lost 8 bases to trimming and J lost 7 bases; unmatched junction nucleotides: 9. Germline V gene data show CDR1 as WSHSY and CDR2 as SAAADI. CDR3 length equals 15 residues. The CDR3 region is CASPVGLAGCNEQFF. The CDR3 DNA is TGCGCCAGCCCCGTAGGACTAGCGGGGTGTAATGAGCAGTTCTTC.

V gene TRBV27 combines with J gene TRBJ2-2; TRBD1 aligns across 8 bases. Germline trimming cut 2 bases from V and 4 bases from J; bases unmatched to any gene: 3. In germline, CDR1 is MNHEY, CDR2 SMNVEV (reference sequence). This CDR3 is built from 15 residues. DNA of the CDR3: TGTGCCAGCAGTTTACAGGACAGGGTCACCGGGGAGCTGTTTTTT. Protein product: CASSLQDRVTGELFF.

The chain joins TRBV6-1 to TRBJ2-7, with 9 bases lining up with TRBD1. Germline V lookup: CDR1 MNHNS, CDR2 SASEGT. The CDR3 is 13 amino acids. The ends lost 6 bases at V and 6 bases at J; junction bases unmatched: 6. The CDR3 DNA follows: TGTGCCAGCAGGTCCGGGACAGGGTTCGAGCAGTACTTC. Translated: CASRSGTGFEQYF.